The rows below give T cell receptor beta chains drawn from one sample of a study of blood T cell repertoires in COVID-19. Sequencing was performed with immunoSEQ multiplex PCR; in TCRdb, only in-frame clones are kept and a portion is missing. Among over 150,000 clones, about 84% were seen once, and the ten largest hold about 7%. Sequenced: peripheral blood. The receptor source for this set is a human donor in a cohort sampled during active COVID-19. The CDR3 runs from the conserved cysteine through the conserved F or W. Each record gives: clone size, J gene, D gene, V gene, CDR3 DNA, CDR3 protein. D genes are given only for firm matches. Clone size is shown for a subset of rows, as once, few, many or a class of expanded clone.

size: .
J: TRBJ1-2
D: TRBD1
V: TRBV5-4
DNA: TGTGCCAGCAGCAACCGGGACAGTTCATATTATGGCTACACCTTC
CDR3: CASSNRDSSYYGYTF

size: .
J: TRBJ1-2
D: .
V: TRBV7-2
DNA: TGTGCCAGCAGCTTATCTAGTATGGGGGGGGCGGATGGCTACACCTTC
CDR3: CASSLSSMGGADGYTF

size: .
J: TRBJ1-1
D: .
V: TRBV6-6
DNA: TGTGCCAGCGGACTGGCGTACACTGAAGCTTTCTTT
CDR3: CASGLAYTEAFF

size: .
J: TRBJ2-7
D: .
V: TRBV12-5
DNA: TGTGCTAGTGGTTTGGTACTCAGGGGCAACGAGCAGTACTTC
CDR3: CASGLVLRGNEQYF

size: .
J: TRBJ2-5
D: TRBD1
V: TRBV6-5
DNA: TGTGCCAGCAGCAGGGACAGCCAAGAGACCCAGTACTTC
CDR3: CASSRDSQETQYF

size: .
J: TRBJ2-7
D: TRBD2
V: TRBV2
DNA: TGTGCCAGCACGGGGGGATACGAGCAGTACTTC
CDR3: CASTGGYEQYF

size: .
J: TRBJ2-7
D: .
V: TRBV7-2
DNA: TGTGCCAGCAGCTTAGATAGGGGTGGGGGGTTCGAGCAGTACTTC
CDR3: CASSLDRGGGFEQYF

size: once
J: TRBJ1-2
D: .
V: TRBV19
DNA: TGTGCCAGTAGTATCGCGACAGGTGGGGTTCGGGGCTACACCTTC
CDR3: CASSIATGGVRGYTF

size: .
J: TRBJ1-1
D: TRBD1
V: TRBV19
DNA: TGTGCCAGTAATGCTCCGGGACAGGGGATTTCGAACACTGAAGCTTTCTTT
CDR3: CASNAPGQGISNTEAFF

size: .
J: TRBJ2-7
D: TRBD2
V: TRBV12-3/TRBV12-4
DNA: TGTGCCAGCTTGGCGGGGGGGTCCTACGAGCAGTACTTC
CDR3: CASLAGGSYEQYF

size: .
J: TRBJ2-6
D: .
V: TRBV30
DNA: TGTGCCTGGACCCGAGGGTTTGGGGCCAACGTCCTGACTTTC
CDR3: CAWTRGFGANVLTF

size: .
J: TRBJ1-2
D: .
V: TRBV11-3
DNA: TGTGCCAGCAGCTTACCCAACAGGCGACCCCACTATGGCTACACCTTC
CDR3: CASSLPNRRPHYGYTF

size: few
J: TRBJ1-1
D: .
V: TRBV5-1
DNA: TGCGCCAGCAGACCAGGGACATCGGACACTGAAGCTTTCTTT
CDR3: CASRPGTSDTEAFF

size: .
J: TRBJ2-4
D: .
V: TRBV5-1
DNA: TGCGCCAGCAGCTTGGATGCAGGAAGTCAAGACATTCAGTACTTC
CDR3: CASSLDAGSQDIQYF

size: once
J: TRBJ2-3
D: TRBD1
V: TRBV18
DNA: TGTGCCAGCTCACCACGTATTGACAGGGCGGGAGATACGCAGTATTTT
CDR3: CASSPRIDRAGDTQYF

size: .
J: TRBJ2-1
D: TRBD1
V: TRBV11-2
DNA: TGTGCCAGCAGCTTAACAGGGGGTGCCATCTCCGAGCAGTTCTTC
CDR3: CASSLTGGAISEQFF

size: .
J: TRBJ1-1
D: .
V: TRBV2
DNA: TGTGCCAGCGCCGGCACTGAAGCTTTCTTT
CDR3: CASAGTEAFF

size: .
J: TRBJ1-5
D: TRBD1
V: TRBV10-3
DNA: TGTGCCATCAGTGAGGGACAGGGTGAATATCAGCCCCAGCATTTT
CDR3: CAISEGQGEYQPQHF

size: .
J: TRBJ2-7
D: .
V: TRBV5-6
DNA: TGTGCCAGCAGCTTGAGTCAGGGCGTTACCTACGAGCAGTACTTC
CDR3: CASSLSQGVTYEQYF

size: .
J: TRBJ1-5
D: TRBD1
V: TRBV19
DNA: TGTGCCAGTAGCAGGGGACAGGGGCCCAATCAGCCCCAGCATTTT
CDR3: CASSRGQGPNQPQHF

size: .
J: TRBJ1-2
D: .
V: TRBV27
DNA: TGTGCCACCACAGCACAGGGAAGGGGCTATGGCTACACCTTC
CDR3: CATTAQGRGYGYTF

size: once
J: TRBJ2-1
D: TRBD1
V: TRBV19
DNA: TGTGCCAGTAGTATAGTACAGGGGCGCTTCTCCCATGAGCAGTTCTTC
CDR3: CASSIVQGRFSHEQFF

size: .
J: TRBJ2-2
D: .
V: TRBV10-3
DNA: TGTGCCATCAGTGAGTTGGGGGCCTCCGGGGAGCTGTTTTTT
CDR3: CAISELGASGELFF

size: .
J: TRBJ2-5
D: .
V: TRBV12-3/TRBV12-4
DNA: TGTGCCAGCACCTTGCGGGGTGAGACCCAGTACTTC
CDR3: CASTLRGETQYF

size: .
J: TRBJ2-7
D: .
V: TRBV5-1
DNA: TGCGCCAGCAGCGTTTCCCGAGGCGGGCCACACTACGAGCAGTACTTC
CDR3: CASSVSRGGPHYEQYF

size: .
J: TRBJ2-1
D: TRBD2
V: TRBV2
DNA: TGTGCCAGCAGCGAACTAGCGGGGGGGCCAGATGAGCAGTTCTTC
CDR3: CASSELAGGPDEQFF

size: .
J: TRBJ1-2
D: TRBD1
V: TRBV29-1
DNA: TGCAGCGTCCCGGGACAGCTCATAGGCTACACCTTC
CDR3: CSVPGQLIGYTF

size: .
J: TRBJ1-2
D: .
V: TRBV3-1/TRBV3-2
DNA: TGTGCCAGCACCAATTTCCTGCAGGGGAACTATGGCTACACCTTC
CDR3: CASTNFLQGNYGYTF

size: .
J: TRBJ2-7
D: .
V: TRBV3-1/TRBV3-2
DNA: TGTGCCAGCAGCCGAGAAAGCCCTTCCTACGAGCAGTACTTC
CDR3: CASSRESPSYEQYF

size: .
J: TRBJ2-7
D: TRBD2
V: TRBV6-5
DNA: TGTGCCAGCATGCGGGGGTTCAGCTCCTACGAGCAGTACTTC
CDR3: CASMRGFSSYEQYF

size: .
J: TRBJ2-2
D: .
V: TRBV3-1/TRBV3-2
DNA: TGTGCCAGCAGCCAAGAGCCAGCCGGGGAGCTGTTTTTT
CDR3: CASSQEPAGELFF

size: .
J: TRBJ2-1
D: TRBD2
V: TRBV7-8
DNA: TGTGCCAGCAGCATCTATAGCGGGGGCCGTTACAATGAGCAGTTCTTC
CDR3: CASSIYSGGRYNEQFF

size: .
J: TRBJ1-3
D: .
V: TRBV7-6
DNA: TGTGCCAGCATCCCTGGGGGACTGGCGTCTGGAAACACCATATATTTT
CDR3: CASIPGGLASGNTIYF

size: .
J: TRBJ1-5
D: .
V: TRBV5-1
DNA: TGCGCCAGCAGCCCCAGTCCGGGGGGACAGCCCCAGCATTTT
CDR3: CASSPSPGGQPQHF

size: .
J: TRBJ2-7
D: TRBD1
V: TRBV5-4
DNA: TGTGCCAGCAGCCCCGGGACAGGGGGATCCTACGAGCAGTACTTC
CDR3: CASSPGTGGSYEQYF

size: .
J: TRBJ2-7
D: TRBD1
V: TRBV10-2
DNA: TGCGCCAGCACCCGATTCCGGGACAGTTTATACGAGCAGTACTTC
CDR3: CASTRFRDSLYEQYF

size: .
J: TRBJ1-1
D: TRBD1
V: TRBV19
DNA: TGTGCCAGTAGTATAGACCCTCAGGGGGCTGAAGCTTTCTTT
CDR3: CASSIDPQGAEAFF

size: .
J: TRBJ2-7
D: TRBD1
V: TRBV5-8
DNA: TGTGCCAGCAGTGCCGGGACAGGGGCCTACGAGCAGTACTTC
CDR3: CASSAGTGAYEQYF

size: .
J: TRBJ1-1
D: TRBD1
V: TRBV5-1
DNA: TGCGCCAGCAGCTTGCAGGGGGGATTGAACACTGAAGCTTTCTTT
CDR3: CASSLQGGLNTEAFF

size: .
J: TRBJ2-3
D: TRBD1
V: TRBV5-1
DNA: TGCGCCAGCAGACAGGGGATCCCAGATACGCAGTATTTT
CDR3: CASRQGIPDTQYF

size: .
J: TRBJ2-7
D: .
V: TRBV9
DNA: TGTGCCAGCAGCGTAGTGGGGGGAGGAATTGGCGAGCAGTACTTC
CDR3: CASSVVGGGIGEQYF

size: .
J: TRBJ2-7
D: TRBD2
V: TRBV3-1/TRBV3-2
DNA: TGTGCCAGCAGCACCTCTCTAGCGGGGGCCTACGAGCAGTACTTC
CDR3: CASSTSLAGAYEQYF

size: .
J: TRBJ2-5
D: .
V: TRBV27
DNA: TGTGCCAGCAGTTATCCAACAGGGCCCGGGGAGACCCAGTACTTC
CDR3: CASSYPTGPGETQYF

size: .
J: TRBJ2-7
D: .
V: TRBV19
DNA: TGTGCCAGCAAAGGGGGGGGGTACGAGCAGTACTTC
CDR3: CASKGGGYEQYF

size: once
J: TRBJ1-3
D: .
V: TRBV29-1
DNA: TGCAGCGTGGAGGACGCGGATGGAAACACCATATATTTT
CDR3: CSVEDADGNTIYF

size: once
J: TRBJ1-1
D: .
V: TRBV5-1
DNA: TGCGCCAGCAGCTTATACGGTGGGAACACTGAAGCTTTCTTT
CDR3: CASSLYGGNTEAFF

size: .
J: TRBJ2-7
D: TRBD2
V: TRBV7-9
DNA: TGTGCCAGCAGCTTTACTAGCGGGGGGGACGAGCAGTACTTC
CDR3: CASSFTSGGDEQYF

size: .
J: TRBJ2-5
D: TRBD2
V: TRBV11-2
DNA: TGTGCCAGCAGCTTAGTTTCCAGCGGGGGAAAGAAGACCCAGTACTTC
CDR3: CASSLVSSGGKKTQYF

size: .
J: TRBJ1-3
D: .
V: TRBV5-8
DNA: TGTGCCAGCAGCTTAAACAGGGTTTCTGGAAACACCATATATTTT
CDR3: CASSLNRVSGNTIYF

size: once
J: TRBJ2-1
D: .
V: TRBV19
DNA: TGTGCCAGTACCTCGGGGGGCGACTACAATGAGCAGTTCTTC
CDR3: CASTSGGDYNEQFF

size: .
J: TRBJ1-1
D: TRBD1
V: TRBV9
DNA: TGTGCCAGCAGCGTAGTCCCGGACAGGGGAACTGAAGCTTTCTTT
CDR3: CASSVVPDRGTEAFF

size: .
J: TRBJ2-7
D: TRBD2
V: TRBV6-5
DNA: TGTGCCAGCAGTTCACCTGGACTAGCGGATTCCTACGAGCAGTACTTC
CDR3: CASSSPGLADSYEQYF

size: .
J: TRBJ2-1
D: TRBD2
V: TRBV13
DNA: TGTGCCAGCAGCGTCAGAACTAGCGGGGGGCCCCAGGGGTCCTACAATGAGCAGTTCTTC
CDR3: CASSVRTSGGPQGSYNEQFF

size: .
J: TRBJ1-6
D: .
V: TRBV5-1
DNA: TGCGCCAGCAGCTTGGGAGGGTTGCGTGAAGGGCTTAATTCACCCCTCCACTTT
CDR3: CASSLGGLREGLNSPLHF

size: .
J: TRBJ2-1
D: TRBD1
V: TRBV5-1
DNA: TGCGCCAGCAGCTTGGGGAACCGGGACAGGGGGCTCAATGAGCAGTTCTTC
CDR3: CASSLGNRDRGLNEQFF

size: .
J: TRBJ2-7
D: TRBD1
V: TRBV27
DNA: TGTGCCAGCAGTTTCCAACAGGGGGTTTCTGGCGAGCAGTACTTC
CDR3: CASSFQQGVSGEQYF

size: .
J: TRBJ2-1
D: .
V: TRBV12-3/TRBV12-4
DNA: TGTGCCAGCAGGATCAGCGGCAATGAGCAGTTCTTC
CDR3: CASRISGNEQFF

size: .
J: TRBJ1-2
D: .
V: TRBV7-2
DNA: TGTGCCAGCAGCGACAAACCGGGACAAAGGACGTCTGGCTACACCTTC
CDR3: CASSDKPGQRTSGYTF

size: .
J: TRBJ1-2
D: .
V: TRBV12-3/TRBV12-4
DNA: TGTGCCAGCAGTTTAGGGGAGTATGGCTACACCTTC
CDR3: CASSLGEYGYTF

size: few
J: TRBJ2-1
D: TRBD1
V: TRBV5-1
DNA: TGCGCCAGCAGCACCAATTCAGGGGGCTTTGAGCAGTTCTTC
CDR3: CASSTNSGGFEQFF